This T cell receptor beta chain was identified in a study of Tregs in tolerant kidney transplant recipients. Study-level background: Related graft donors supplied nonmyeloablative bone marrow transplants, and mixed chimerism was transient.

Points on this clone: What it recognizes is unknown. The read falls 3 residues short of the CDR3 end, and the missing part is taken from the germline J gene.

Overall study results and limits: Tregs expanded with activated donor B cells seemed most donor-specific.

Assay used: immunoSEQ multiplex PCR; TCRdb lists only in-frame clones, some missing. This sample carries about 48,000 clones, with around 0.8% going to the ten biggest clones. Trimming took 3 bases from V and 6 from J, leaving 15 bases between them. The CDR3 is 15 residues long. The germline CDR1 and CDR2 sequences are SGHTA and FQGTGA. CD4+CD25+CD127- Tregs, CD4+CD25- non-Tregs, CD4 and CD8 cells were sorted. This TCR was recovered from a human donor who received a combined kidney and bone marrow transplant. This sequence joins TRBV7-3 and TRBJ2-1; D is possibly TRBD2 (6 bases). This sample comprised CD4+ T cells from blood, obtained before the transplant. The CDR3 bases that were read are TGTGCCAGCAGCTTGGGTGCGGGAATTGTCAATGAG. This codes for CASSLGAGIVNE. The whole CDR3 sequence reads CASSLGAGIVNEQFF.